This section outlines one T cell receptor (beta chain) sequence together with its context. The source of the sample is a study of radiation and T cells in renal cell carcinoma. Sequenced by immunoSEQ multiplex PCR; TCRdb stores in-frame clones only, minus some. Among some 120,000 clones listed, more than 80% were seen once. Regarding time point: blood 2 weeks post-SBRT. Treatment indicated: 15 Gy SBRT to primary tumor, nephrectomy 4 weeks later. V was cut by 5 bases and J by 4 bases, with 14 bases left in between. The CDR3 sequence is 14 residues long. Germline assignment: CDR1 LNHNV and CDR2 YYDKDF (reference sequence).

The sequence was obtained from a woman aged 60-75 years with renal cell carcinoma. The rearrangement links TRBV15 to TRBJ1-2; D possibly corresponds to TRBD1 (6 bases). The starting material was blood, obtained from a patient whose treatment included radiotherapy and nephrectomy. DNA for the CDR3: TGTGCCACCAGCGGGGGGGGCCCTTTCTATGGCTACACCTTC. Residues: CATSGGGPFYGYTF.